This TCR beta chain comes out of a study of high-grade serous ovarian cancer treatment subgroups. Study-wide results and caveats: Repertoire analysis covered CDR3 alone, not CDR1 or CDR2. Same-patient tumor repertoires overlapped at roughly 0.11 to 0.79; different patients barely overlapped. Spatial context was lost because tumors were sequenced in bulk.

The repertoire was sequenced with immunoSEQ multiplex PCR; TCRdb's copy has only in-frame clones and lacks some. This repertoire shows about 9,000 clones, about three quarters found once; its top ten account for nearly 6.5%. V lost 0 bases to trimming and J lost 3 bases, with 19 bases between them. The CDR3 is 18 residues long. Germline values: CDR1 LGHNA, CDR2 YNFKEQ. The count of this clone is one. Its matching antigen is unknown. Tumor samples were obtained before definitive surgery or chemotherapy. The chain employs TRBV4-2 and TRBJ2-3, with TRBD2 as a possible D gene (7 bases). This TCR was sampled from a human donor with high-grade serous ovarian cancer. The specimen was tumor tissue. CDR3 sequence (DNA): TGTGCCAGCAGCCAAGAAATACGGGGGGCGCGGATTACAGATACGCAGTATTTT. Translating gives CASSQEIRGARITDTQYF.